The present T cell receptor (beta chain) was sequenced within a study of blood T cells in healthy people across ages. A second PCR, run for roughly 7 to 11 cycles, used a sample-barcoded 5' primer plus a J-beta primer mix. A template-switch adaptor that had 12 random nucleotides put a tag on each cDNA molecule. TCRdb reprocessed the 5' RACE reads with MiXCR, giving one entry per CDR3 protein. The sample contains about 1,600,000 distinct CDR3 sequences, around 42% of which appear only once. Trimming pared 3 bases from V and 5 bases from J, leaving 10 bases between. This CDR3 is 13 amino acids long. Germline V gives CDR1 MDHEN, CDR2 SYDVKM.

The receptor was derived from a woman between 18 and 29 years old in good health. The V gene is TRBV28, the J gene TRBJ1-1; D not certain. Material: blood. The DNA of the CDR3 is TGTGCCAGCAGTTTTTGGGTGCGGACTGAAGCTTTCTTT. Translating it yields CASSFWVRTEAFF.